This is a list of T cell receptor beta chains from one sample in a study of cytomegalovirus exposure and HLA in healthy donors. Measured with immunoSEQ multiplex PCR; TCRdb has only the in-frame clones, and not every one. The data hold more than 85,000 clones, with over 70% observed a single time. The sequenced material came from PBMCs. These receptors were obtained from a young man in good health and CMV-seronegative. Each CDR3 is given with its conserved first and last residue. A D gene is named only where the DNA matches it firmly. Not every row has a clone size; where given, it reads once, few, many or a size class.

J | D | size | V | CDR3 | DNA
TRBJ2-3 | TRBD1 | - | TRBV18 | CASSPLQGSTDTQYF | TGTGCCAGCTCCCCGCTACAGGGGAGTACGGATACGCAGTATTTT
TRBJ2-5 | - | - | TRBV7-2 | CASSLQQQETQYF | TGTGCCAGCAGCTTACAACAGCAAGAGACCCAGTACTTC
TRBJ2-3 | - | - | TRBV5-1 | CASSGSVGSVDTQYF | TGCGCCAGCAGCGGAAGCGTAGGTTCGGTAGATACGCAGTATTTT
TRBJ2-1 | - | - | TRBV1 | CTSSQASNEQFF | TGCACCAGCAGCCAAGCGTCCAATGAGCAGTTCTTC
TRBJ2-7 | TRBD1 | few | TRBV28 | CASRGTGESYEQYF | TGTGCCAGCAGGGGGACAGGGGAATCCTACGAGCAGTACTTC
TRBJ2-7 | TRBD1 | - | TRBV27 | CASSLTGTASSYEQYF | TGTGCCAGCAGTTTAACCGGGACAGCGAGCTCCTACGAGCAGTACTTC
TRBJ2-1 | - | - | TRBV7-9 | CASSPSGTPGDEQFF | TGTGCCAGCAGCCCTAGTGGGACTCCCGGGGATGAGCAGTTCTTC
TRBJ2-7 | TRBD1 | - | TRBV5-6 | CASSTLTGAYEQYF | TGTGCCAGCAGCACTCTGACAGGGGCCTACGAGCAGTACTTC
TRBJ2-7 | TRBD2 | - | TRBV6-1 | CASSRSAGANYEQYF | TGTGCCAGCAGCCGATCAGCGGGAGCGAACTACGAGCAGTACTTC
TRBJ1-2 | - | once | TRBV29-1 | CSAAGGDYGYTF | TGCAGCGCCGCGGGGGGCGACTATGGCTACACCTTC
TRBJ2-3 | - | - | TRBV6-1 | CASSETRGFTDTQYF | TGTGCCAGCAGTGAAACCCGTGGCTTCACAGATACGCAGTATTTT
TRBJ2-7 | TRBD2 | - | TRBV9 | CASSGLEASGGEQYF | TGTGCCAGCAGCGGGCTTGAGGCTAGCGGGGGCGAGCAGTACTTC
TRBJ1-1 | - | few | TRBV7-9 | CASSLSGSNTEAFF | TGTGCCAGCAGCTTATCAGGGTCGAACACTGAAGCTTTCTTT
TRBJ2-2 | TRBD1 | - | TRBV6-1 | CASKGQAGNTGELFF | TGTGCCAGCAAAGGACAGGCGGGGAACACCGGGGAGCTGTTTTTT
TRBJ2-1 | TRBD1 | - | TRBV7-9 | CASSNNRGGPNNEQFF | TGTGCCAGCAGCAATAACAGGGGTGGACCCAACAATGAGCAGTTCTTC
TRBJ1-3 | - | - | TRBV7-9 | CEPQNSGNTIYF | TGTGAGCCGCAAAACTCTGGAAACACCATATATTTT
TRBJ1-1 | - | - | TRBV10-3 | CAISGPRAGQSMNTEAFF | TGTGCCATCAGTGGGCCGCGGGCCGGGCAATCGATGAACACTGAAGCTTTCTTT
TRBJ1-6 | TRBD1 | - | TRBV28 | CATKAGTGRSPLHF | TGTGCCACCAAGGCCGGGACAGGACGTTCACCCCTCCACTTT
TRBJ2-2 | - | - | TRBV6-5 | CASTLGLSNTGELFF | TGTGCCAGCACCCTGGGACTTTCGAACACCGGGGAGCTGTTTTTT
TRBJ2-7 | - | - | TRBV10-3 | CAINSGASNYEQYF | TGTGCCATCAATTCGGGAGCTTCAAACTACGAGCAGTACTTC
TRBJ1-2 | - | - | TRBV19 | CASGRTLPNYGYTF | TGTGCCAGTGGAAGGACACTACCTAACTATGGCTACACCTTC
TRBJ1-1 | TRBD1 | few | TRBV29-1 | CSVRTGNTEAFF | TGCAGCGTTCGGACAGGGAACACTGAAGCTTTCTTT
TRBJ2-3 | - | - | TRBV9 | CASSVAVDSTDTQYF | TGTGCCAGCAGCGTAGCTGTAGACTCCACAGATACGCAGTATTTT
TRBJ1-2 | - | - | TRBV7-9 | CASSQSGNYGYTF | TGTGCCAGCAGCCAGTCCGGGAACTATGGCTACACCTTC
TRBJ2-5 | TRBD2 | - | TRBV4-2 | CASSQASGTSQETQYF | TGTGCCAGCAGCCAGGCTAGCGGTACCTCACAAGAGACCCAGTACTTC
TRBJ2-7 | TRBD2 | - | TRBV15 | CATRPGLAGGLREQYF | TGTGCCACCCGACCGGGACTAGCGGGGGGGCTAAGGGAGCAGTACTTC
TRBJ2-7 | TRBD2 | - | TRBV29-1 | CSVEGVRGLAARREQYF | TGCAGCGTTGAAGGAGTCAGGGGACTAGCGGCTCGGAGAGAGCAGTACTTC
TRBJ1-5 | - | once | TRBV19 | CASSISVFGGQPQHF | TGTGCCAGTAGTATCAGCGTCTTCGGCGGTCAGCCCCAGCATTTT
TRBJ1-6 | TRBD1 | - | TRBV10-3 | CAISAIQGLSSYNSPLHF | TGTGCCATCAGTGCAATACAGGGGCTGAGCTCCTATAATTCACCCCTCCACTTT
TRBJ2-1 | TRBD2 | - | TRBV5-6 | CASSPGGDYNEQFF | TGTGCCAGCAGCCCCGGGGGGGACTACAATGAGCAGTTCTTC
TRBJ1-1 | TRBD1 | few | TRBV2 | CASRGDRGSTEAFF | TGTGCCAGCAGAGGCGACAGGGGGTCCACTGAAGCTTTCTTT
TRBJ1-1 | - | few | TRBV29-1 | CSVEELGGTEAFF | TGCAGCGTTGAAGAGCTTGGCGGGACTGAAGCTTTCTTT
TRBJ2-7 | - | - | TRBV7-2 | CASSFGPGATYEQYF | -
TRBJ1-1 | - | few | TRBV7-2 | CASSLRSGTGRLNTEAFF | TGTGCCAGCAGCTTAAGATCCGGAACAGGGCGATTGAACACTGAAGCTTTCTTT
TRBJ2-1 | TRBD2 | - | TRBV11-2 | CASSLGAGGEYNEQFF | TGTGCCAGCAGCTTAGGAGCGGGGGGGGAATACAATGAGCAGTTCTTC
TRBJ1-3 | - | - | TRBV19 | CASSIGRQSGNTIYF | TGTGCCAGTAGTATAGGGCGGCAATCAGGAAACACCATATATTTT
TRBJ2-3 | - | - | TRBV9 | CASSVSTGPDTQYF | TGTGCCAGCAGCGTTTCGACAGGCCCAGATACGCAGTATTTT
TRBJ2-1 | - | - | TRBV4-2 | CASSQEPLENYNEQFF | TGTGCCAGCAGCCAAGAGCCCCTAGAGAACTACAATGAGCAGTTCTTC
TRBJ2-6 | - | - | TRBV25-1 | CASSASGGKISGANVLTF | TGTGCCAGCAGTGCATCAGGGGGGAAGATCTCTGGGGCCAACGTCCTGACTTTC
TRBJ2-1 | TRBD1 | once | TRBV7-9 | CASSLGTGLHSYNEQFF | TGTGCCAGCAGCTTGGGGACAGGGCTACACTCCTACAATGAGCAGTTCTTC
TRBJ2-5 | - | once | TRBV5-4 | CASSRDFTNQETQYF | TGTGCCAGCAGCCGGGACTTCACCAACCAAGAGACCCAGTACTTC
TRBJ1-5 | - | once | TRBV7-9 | CASSLLGGSNQPQHF | TGTGCCAGCAGCCTACTGGGGGGTAGCAATCAGCCCCAGCATTTT
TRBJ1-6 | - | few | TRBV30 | CAWSADSNNSPLHF | TGTGCCTGGAGTGCGGACAGCAACAATTCACCCCTCCACTTT
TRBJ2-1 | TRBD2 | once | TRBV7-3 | CASSLLAGGPAEQFF | TGTGCCAGCAGCTTGTTAGCGGGAGGTCCCGCAGAGCAGTTCTTC
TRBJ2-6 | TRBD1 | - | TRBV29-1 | CSVLQGKGANVLTF | TGCAGCGTGCTACAGGGGAAAGGGGCCAACGTCCTGACTTTC
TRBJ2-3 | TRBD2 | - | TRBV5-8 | CASSPGRGGLDTQYF | TGTGCCAGCAGCCCGGGGAGGGGCGGATTAGATACGCAGTATTTT
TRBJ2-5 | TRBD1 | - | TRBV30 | CACRDRGRRETQYF | TGTGCCTGCCGCGACAGGGGGCGTAGGGAGACCCAGTACTTC
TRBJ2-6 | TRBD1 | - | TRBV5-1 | CASSGTASGANVLTF | TGCGCCAGCAGCGGGACAGCCTCTGGGGCCAACGTCCTGACTTTC
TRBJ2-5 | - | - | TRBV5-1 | CASSQTGQETQYF | TGCGCCAGCAGCCAAACAGGACAAGAGACCCAGTACTTC
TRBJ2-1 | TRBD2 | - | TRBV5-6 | CASSRGLARLSYNEQFF | TGTGCCAGCAGCAGGGGACTAGCGCGACTCTCCTACAATGAGCAGTTCTTC
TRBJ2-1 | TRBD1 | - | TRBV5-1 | CASSSNPGQPYNEQFF | TGCGCCAGCAGCTCTAACCCGGGACAGCCTTACAATGAGCAGTTCTTC